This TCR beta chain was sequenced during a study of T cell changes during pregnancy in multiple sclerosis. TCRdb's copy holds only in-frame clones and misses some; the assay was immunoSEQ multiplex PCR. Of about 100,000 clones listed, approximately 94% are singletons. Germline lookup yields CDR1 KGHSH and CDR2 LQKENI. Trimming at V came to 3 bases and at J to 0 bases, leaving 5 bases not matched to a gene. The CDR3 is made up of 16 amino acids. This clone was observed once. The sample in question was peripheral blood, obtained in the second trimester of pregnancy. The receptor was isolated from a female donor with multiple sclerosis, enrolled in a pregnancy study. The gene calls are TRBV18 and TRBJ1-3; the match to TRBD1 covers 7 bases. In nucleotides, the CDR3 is TGTGCCAGCTCACCGACAGGGACCAACTCTGGAAACACCATATATTTT. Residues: CASSPTGTNSGNTIYF.